This T cell receptor (beta chain) was recorded in a study of low-dose radiotherapy and immunotherapy resistance in tumors. The overall study: Cohort 2, a group dosed every two weeks at 1 Gy per fraction, received 13 Gy in total over 26 weeks. Gene-specific TRAV and TRBV primers were used for first-strand cDNA, covering alpha and beta chains.

The CDR3 length is 14 residues. Germline CDR1 and CDR2: KGHSH and LQKENI. With 10 bases removed from V and 0 bases from J, the gap between germline ends came to 14 bases. Both a constant-region primer and a V-primer adapter served to amplify TCRs across roughly 20 PCR cycles. MiXCR, applied by TCRdb to the reads, yields one record per CDR3 protein. The repertoire holds around 57,000 distinct CDR3 sequences, with around 34% as singletons. This clonotype was counted many times. Time point reported: after trial treatment. Treatment described: LDRT plus nivolumab, ipilimumab, low-dose cyclophosphamide and aspirin (RACIN trial). All eligible patients presented with advanced solid tumors that contained no tumor-infiltrating lymphocytes.

This chain connects TRBV18 to TRBJ2-3; tentatively, D is TRBD1 (5 bases). Sequenced here: PBMCs, sampled after low-dose radiotherapy plus immunotherapy. The sequence was collected from a male donor with rectosigmoid adenocarcinoma. As DNA, the CDR3 is TGTGCCACCCAAAGGGGCTCAAGCACAGATACGCAGTATTTT. It is translated as CATQRGSSTDTQYF.